This paragraph reports one T cell receptor beta chain. As yet, its antigen is unknown. The record originates from a study of breast tumors, draining lymph nodes, adjacent tissues. Breast cancer patients provided tissue from their axillary draining lymph nodes. V was pared by 3 bases and J by 4 bases, with 15 bases of the junction left unmatched. Germline V lookup: CDR1 KGHSH, CDR2 LQKENI. The CDR3 runs 18 residues. In TCRdb, the multiplex PCR reads were re-called with MiXCR into one record per CDR3 protein. The data hold some 150,000 distinct CDR3 sequences, with under 25% observed a single time. General study findings and limits: Luminal-like breast cancer showed significantly greater tumor-nontumor repertoire similarity than basal-like breast cancer did. That most tumor T cells come from lymph nodes remained unproven.

The clonotype originates from a female donor with breast cancer. Some clones in this sample may be carry-over from other donors' samples. Sequencing was done on a sample of axillary lymph node tissue. This chain links TRBV18 with TRBJ2-7, with TRBD1 matching over 10 bases. CDR3 region: CASSPSKTGTGDSYEQYF. The CDR3 coding sequence is TGTGCCAGCTCACCGTCTAAAACCGGGACAGGGGACTCTTACGAGCAGTACTTC.